This T cell receptor beta chain was identified in a study of blood T cell repertoires in COVID-19. The V end was cut by 6 bases, the J end by 2 bases, with 27 bases between. CDR1 and CDR2 (germline): LNHDA, SQIVND (reference sequence). CDR3 length: 19 amino acids. Sequenced by immunoSEQ multiplex PCR; TCRdb stores in-frame clones only, minus some. In the table there are about half a million clones, 70% to 90% of which are singletons. The J gene is TRBJ2-3, the V gene TRBV19; D is possibly TRBD2 (7 bases). The origin of this receptor is a woman aged 55 to 70 who had recovered from COVID-19. Input material: PBMCs or T cells enriched from blood (not recorded which). The CDR3 region is CASSVPPIFWRGHTDTQYF. CDR3 sequence (DNA): TGTGCCAGTAGCGTTCCACCCATCTTTTGGCGGGGGCACACAGATACGCAGTATTTT.